What follows describes a single TCR beta chain. Its cognate antigen has yet to be identified. Nothing much larger sits one base from this clone, and base qualities are not available. V has 6 bases trimmed and J has 1 base trimmed; junction bases matching no gene number 11. Per the germline V gene, KGHSH is the CDR1 and LQKENI is the CDR2. The CDR3, cysteine through phenylalanine, is 16 amino acids long. The DNA shown is the 48-base CDR3, in frame from base 1. The meaning of the sample's time point label: cycle 1 day 1 (C1D1), immediately before nivolumab initiation. Every trial patient had relapsed following autologous stem cell transplantation, and prior brentuximab vedotin exposure was what differed among cohorts A, B and C. The trial cohort included roughly 60 patients with relapsed/refractory classical Hodgkin lymphoma, and each patient had a best overall response of complete response, partial response or progressive disease. Single-agent nivolumab was administered to trial patients in the multi-cohort phase II CheckMate 205 trial. An independent review committee assessed best overall response by applying the 2007 International Working Group response criteria. Trial PBMCs were collected immediately before nivolumab initiation (C1D1) and during therapy at cycle 2 day 1 and cycle 4 day 1. Peripheral blood was collected in 8 mL Vacutainer Cell Preparation Tubes, from which PBMCs were isolated by centrifugation and then cryopreserved.

This sample is drawn from a study of PD-1 blockade in classical Hodgkin lymphoma (dated by TCRdb to between 2020 and 2021). Broadly, across the study: Nivolumab dosing was 3 mg/kg intravenously every 2 weeks, continuing until either disease progression or unacceptable toxicity. The study used CyTOF and TCR beta sequencing to define a peripheral blood immune signature of response to PD-1 blockade in classical Hodgkin lymphoma.

Genomic DNA was isolated using the Qiagen DNeasy kit from unsorted PBMCs as well as from negatively selected CD4+ and CD8+ fractions. Amplification of TCR beta CDR3 regions was done by immunoSEQ multiplex PCR with primers that anneal to V and J segments. A synthetic immune receptor repertoire was used to minimize amplification bias, and any residual bias was removed computationally once sequencing was done. Processing in the source paper ran as follows. Repertoire diversity was quantified as the Shannon entropy index using custom Python scripts. The unsorted, CD4+ and CD8+ repertoires were each analyzed separately, with the exception of combined analyses, where CD4+ and CD8+ sequences were merged in silico. Clonal expansion was defined as at least a 2-fold frequency increase after treatment relative to C1D1, with a pseudocount of 0.5 for undetected baseline clones. Singleton clones were defined as clones with 0 or 1 copy at C1D1, and non-singleton clones were defined as clones with 2 or more copies. Clones expanded in unsorted samples were assigned a CD4+, CD8+ or unknown annotation through matching of protein sequences in sorted samples from the same patient. Wilcoxon tests were applied to paired samples to test diversity changes from C1D1 to C4D1. What TCRdb holds here is the immuneACCESS table cut down to in-frame rearrangements. Part of the clones is not present; checked against another copy, under half of the missing clones reflect an unresolved V gene, and the others are unexplained. That table is the source of V, J and clone size, and D and trimming were worked out from the DNA. The sample yields 46,000 or so clones; almost 90% were counted once. About 8.9% of the sample comes from the top ten.

The full study reports these points: CD4+ but not CD8+ TCR diversity rose significantly by C4D1 (p=0.0027 vs p=0.16), most apparent in complete responders (p=0.02). The study was limited to a single clinical trial cohort, and causes of repertoire differences, possibly disease activity or prior therapy, remained undefined. Baseline TCR diversity was reported to be lower in newly diagnosed patients than in healthy donors, and even lower in relapsed/refractory patients. Lower diversity was observed in patients in whom nivolumab was started less than 1 year after ASCT, and these patients were excluded from later analyses so that confounding by immune reconstitution would be avoided. Among trial patients, those achieving complete response had baseline diversity similar to that of newly diagnosed patients, while diversity was significantly lower in partial responders and progressors.

This receptor was obtained from a human donor with classical Hodgkin lymphoma. Rearrangement joined TRBV18 to TRBJ1-1; 7 bases in the middle match TRBD1. Specimen: peripheral blood mononuclear cells (PBMCs), collected at baseline. The CDR3 protein sequence reads: CASSQGRTGANTEAFF. At the DNA level, the sequence is TGTGCCAGCTCGCAAGGGAGGACAGGCGCGAACACTGAAGCTTTCTTT.